This TCR beta chain was documented in a study of T cell responses to AZD1222 COVID-19 vaccine. The study's findings and limits: In the spike-specific TCR repertoire, nearly half reportedly target unmutated variant regions.

As regards this clone: The antigen remains unidentified.

Method: immunoSEQ multiplex PCR; TCRdb's copy keeps in-frame clones and lacks some. The sample holds 95,000 to 110,000 clones, roughly 90% seen once. V shed 1 base and J shed 5 bases, with 5 bases lying between them. The CDR3 runs to 13 residues. CDR1 is LGHNT, CDR2 FRNRAP, per germline. This TCR derives from an adult in good health. The V gene is TRBV12-5, the J gene TRBJ2-2; D is undetermined. The sample in question was peripheral blood, obtained on day 0 of AZD1222 vaccination. The CDR3 sequence: CASGLAPTGELFF. The CDR3 nucleotides are TGTGCTAGTGGTTTGGCCCCGACCGGGGAGCTGTTTTTT.